Listed here is a single TCR beta chain. Samples underwent the assay at deep level. The data were produced by immunoSEQ multiplex PCR, yet TCRdb's version contains in-frame clones alone and is incomplete. This table holds approximately 720,000 clones, roughly nine tenths found once. These data come from a study of shared clonotypes between healthy human individuals. Positive CCR7 selection of CD45RO-negative cells yielded the naive CD8 cells, and terminally differentiated effector memory CD45RA+ cells were excluded. This clonotype originated in a man aged 25 to 45 in good health. Sequenced material: naive CD8+ T cells sorted from blood.

Here the CDR3 reads CASSPGYQPQHF. Here the CDR3 DNA reads TGTGCCAGCAGCCCCGGATATCAGCCCCAGCATTTT. This rearrangement joins TRBV7-9 to TRBJ1-5; unclear D gene. Per the germline V gene, CDR1 is SEHNR and CDR2 is FQNEAQ (reference sequence). V was shortened by 5 bases and J by 5 bases, with 7 bases between the two germline ends. The CDR3 sequence is 12 residues long.